This is a list of T cell receptor beta chains from one sample in a study of CD8 T cells in Susac syndrome. One entry per CDR3 protein results from TCRdb running MiXCR on the immunoSEQ multiplex PCR reads. The data show fewer than 140,000 distinct CDR3 sequences, approximately 94% seen once. Sequencing was done on a sample of CD8+ T cells from PBMCs. The receptors come from a human donor with Susac syndrome. Each CDR3 is given with its conserved first and last residue. Each record gives: D gene, J gene, clone size, CDR3 length, V gene, CDR3 protein, CDR3 DNA. A D gene is named only where the DNA matches it firmly. Size is omitted from some rows. Given values are once, few, many or a class for expanded clones.

D gene: .
J gene: TRBJ2-5
clone size: once
CDR3 length: 14
V gene: TRBV29-1
CDR3 protein: CSVVSGTDLGTQYF
CDR3 DNA: TGCAGCGTTGTGTCGGGGACCGACCTAGGGACCCAGTACTTC

D gene: .
J gene: TRBJ2-3
clone size: .
CDR3 length: 15
V gene: TRBV7-6
CDR3 protein: CASSLQVEGPDTQYF
CDR3 DNA: TGTGCCAGCAGCTTACAAGTGGAGGGGCCAGATACGCAGTATTTT

D gene: TRBD1
J gene: TRBJ2-3
clone size: .
CDR3 length: 17
V gene: TRBV12-3/TRBV12-4
CDR3 protein: CASSPSGQGARTDTQYF
CDR3 DNA: TGTGCCAGCAGCCCTTCGGGACAGGGGGCGAGGACAGATACGCAGTATTTT

D gene: TRBD1
J gene: TRBJ2-5
clone size: .
CDR3 length: 16
V gene: TRBV6-2/TRBV6-3
CDR3 protein: CASSLRQGQHPETQYF
CDR3 DNA: TGTGCCAGCAGTCTCCGACAGGGGCAACATCCGGAGACCCAGTACTTC

D gene: TRBD2
J gene: TRBJ2-1
clone size: .
CDR3 length: 11
V gene: TRBV5-6
CDR3 protein: CASSSGGKQFF
CDR3 DNA: TGTGCCAGCAGCTCGGGGGGGAAACAGTTCTTC

D gene: .
J gene: TRBJ2-7
clone size: .
CDR3 length: 13
V gene: TRBV5-1
CDR3 protein: CASSLTGPYEQYF
CDR3 DNA: TGCGCCAGCAGCTTGACAGGGCCCTACGAGCAGTACTTC

D gene: .
J gene: TRBJ1-2
clone size: .
CDR3 length: 13
V gene: TRBV20-1
CDR3 protein: CSARDLGWDGYTF
CDR3 DNA: TGCAGTGCTAGAGATCTAGGGTGGGATGGCTACACCTTC

D gene: .
J gene: TRBJ2-7
clone size: .
CDR3 length: 14
V gene: TRBV25-1
CDR3 protein: CASSDRGWQYEQYF
CDR3 DNA: TGTGCCAGCAGTGACAGGGGATGGCAATACGAGCAGTACTTC

D gene: .
J gene: TRBJ2-1
clone size: .
CDR3 length: 16
V gene: TRBV5-1
CDR3 protein: CASSLALGQRANEQFF
CDR3 DNA: TGCGCCAGCAGCTTGGCCCTGGGGCAGCGAGCCAATGAGCAGTTCTTC

D gene: .
J gene: TRBJ1-1
clone size: .
CDR3 length: 14
V gene: TRBV4-3
CDR3 protein: CASSQDGGNTEAFF
CDR3 DNA: TGCGCCAGCAGCCAAGACGGGGGGAACACTGAAGCTTTCTTT

D gene: .
J gene: TRBJ1-2
clone size: .
CDR3 length: 15
V gene: TRBV13
CDR3 protein: CASSLNSPGGYGYTF
CDR3 DNA: TGTGCCAGCAGCCTGAACAGCCCGGGGGGTTATGGCTACACCTTC

D gene: .
J gene: TRBJ1-5
clone size: .
CDR3 length: 15
V gene: TRBV15
CDR3 protein: CATSRGTFRSKPQHF
CDR3 DNA: TGTGCCACCAGCAGGGGCACGTTTCGGAGTAAGCCCCAGCATTTT

D gene: TRBD1
J gene: TRBJ2-2
clone size: .
CDR3 length: 14
V gene: TRBV25-1
CDR3 protein: CASSDRGYTGELFF
CDR3 DNA: TGTGCCAGCAGTGACAGGGGGTACACCGGGGAGCTGTTTTTT

D gene: TRBD1
J gene: TRBJ2-7
clone size: .
CDR3 length: 16
V gene: TRBV4-1
CDR3 protein: CASSQPGTGALYEQYF
CDR3 DNA: TGCGCCAGCAGCCAGCCCGGGACAGGGGCCCTCTACGAGCAGTACTTC

D gene: .
J gene: TRBJ1-2
clone size: .
CDR3 length: 16
V gene: TRBV29-1
CDR3 protein: CSVEPLGQGPYYGYTF
CDR3 DNA: TGCAGCGTTGAACCCCTAGGTCAAGGCCCTTACTATGGCTACACCTTC

D gene: .
J gene: TRBJ2-2
clone size: once
CDR3 length: 12
V gene: TRBV27
CDR3 protein: CASSFTGGELFF
CDR3 DNA: TGTGCCAGCAGTTTTACGGGCGGGGAGCTGTTTTTT

D gene: .
J gene: TRBJ2-2
clone size: once
CDR3 length: 15
V gene: TRBV7-9
CDR3 protein: CASSLVGEDTGELFF
CDR3 DNA: TGTGCCAGCAGCTTAGTAGGAGAGGACACCGGGGAGCTGTTTTTT

D gene: .
J gene: TRBJ2-5
clone size: .
CDR3 length: 13
V gene: TRBV13
CDR3 protein: CASSLGRPPAQYF
CDR3 DNA: TGTGCCAGCAGCTTAGGACGTCCGCCGGCCCAGTACTTC

D gene: .
J gene: TRBJ2-3
clone size: .
CDR3 length: 14
V gene: TRBV9
CDR3 protein: CASSPPAGGDTQYF
CDR3 DNA: TGTGCCAGCAGCCCCCCCGCCGGAGGAGATACGCAGTATTTT

D gene: TRBD2
J gene: TRBJ2-3
clone size: .
CDR3 length: 16
V gene: TRBV13
CDR3 protein: CAGMAGGPIQTDTQYF
CDR3 DNA: TGTGCCGGAATGGCGGGGGGGCCTATCCAAACAGATACGCAGTATTTT

D gene: .
J gene: TRBJ1-1
clone size: .
CDR3 length: 14
V gene: TRBV4-3
CDR3 protein: CASSQGWSNTEAFF
CDR3 DNA: TGCGCCAGCAGCCAAGGTTGGAGCAACACTGAAGCTTTCTTT

D gene: .
J gene: TRBJ2-4
clone size: .
CDR3 length: 16
V gene: TRBV7-9
CDR3 protein: CASSLSGATHKNIQYF
CDR3 DNA: TGTGCCAGCAGCTTATCGGGGGCGACGCACAAAAACATTCAGTACTTC

D gene: TRBD1
J gene: TRBJ1-1
clone size: .
CDR3 length: 13
V gene: TRBV3-1
CDR3 protein: CASGDRGLVEAFF
CDR3 DNA: TGTGCCAGCGGGGACAGGGGGCTTGTTGAAGCTTTCTTT

D gene: .
J gene: TRBJ1-5
clone size: .
CDR3 length: 15
V gene: TRBV12-3/TRBV12-4
CDR3 protein: CASSFGWHINQPQHF
CDR3 DNA: TGTGCCAGCAGTTTTGGGTGGCACATCAATCAGCCCCAGCATTTT

D gene: .
J gene: TRBJ2-7
clone size: .
CDR3 length: 15
V gene: TRBV29-1
CDR3 protein: CSVEGAGPKFYEQYF
CDR3 DNA: TGCAGCGTTGAGGGGGCCGGGCCTAAGTTCTACGAGCAGTACTTC

D gene: .
J gene: TRBJ1-4
clone size: .
CDR3 length: 13
V gene: TRBV20-1
CDR3 protein: CSAREGLNEKLFF
CDR3 DNA: TGCAGTGCTAGGGAGGGACTAAATGAAAAACTGTTTTTT

D gene: .
J gene: TRBJ1-2
clone size: .
CDR3 length: 14
V gene: TRBV6-1
CDR3 protein: CASSENGETSGYTF
CDR3 DNA: TGTGCCAGCAGTGAGAATGGGGAGACTAGCGGCTACACCTTC

D gene: TRBD2
J gene: TRBJ2-1
clone size: .
CDR3 length: 18
V gene: TRBV5-6
CDR3 protein: CASSQTSGGYEGYNEQFF
CDR3 DNA: TGTGCCAGCAGCCAGACTAGCGGGGGGTACGAGGGATACAATGAGCAGTTCTTC

D gene: TRBD2
J gene: TRBJ2-3
clone size: .
CDR3 length: 15
V gene: TRBV7-9
CDR3 protein: CASTYTGGPGDTQYF
CDR3 DNA: TGTGCCAGCACCTACACGGGGGGGCCGGGAGATACGCAGTATTTT

D gene: TRBD1
J gene: TRBJ1-1
clone size: .
CDR3 length: 15
V gene: TRBV7-9
CDR3 protein: CASSPPDRSNTEAFF
CDR3 DNA: TGTGCCAGCAGCCCGCCGGACAGGTCGAACACTGAAGCTTTCTTT

D gene: .
J gene: TRBJ1-1
clone size: .
CDR3 length: 15
V gene: TRBV2
CDR3 protein: CASSPGGGWVTEAFF
CDR3 DNA: TGTGCCAGCAGTCCCGGGGGGGGCTGGGTCACTGAAGCTTTCTTT

D gene: .
J gene: TRBJ1-6
clone size: once
CDR3 length: 12
V gene: TRBV19
CDR3 protein: CATRQDHSPLHF
CDR3 DNA: TGTGCCACAAGACAGGACCATTCACCCCTCCACTTT

D gene: .
J gene: TRBJ2-7
clone size: .
CDR3 length: 11
V gene: TRBV25-1
CDR3 protein: CASRDGYEQYF
CDR3 DNA: TGTGCCAGCAGGGATGGCTACGAGCAGTACTTC

D gene: TRBD2
J gene: TRBJ2-1
clone size: .
CDR3 length: 14
V gene: TRBV6-4
CDR3 protein: CASSDPTSGGEQFF
CDR3 DNA: TGTGCCAGCAGTGACCCCACTAGCGGGGGTGAGCAGTTCTTC

D gene: .
J gene: TRBJ1-2
clone size: .
CDR3 length: 14
V gene: TRBV4-1
CDR3 protein: CASSPGEYLYGYTF
CDR3 DNA: TGCGCCAGCAGTCCAGGGGAATACCTCTATGGCTACACCTTC

D gene: TRBD1
J gene: TRBJ2-1
clone size: .
CDR3 length: 17
V gene: TRBV6-1
CDR3 protein: CASSPRPGQPIYNEQFF
CDR3 DNA: TGTGCCAGCAGTCCCCGTCCGGGACAGCCAATCTACAATGAGCAGTTCTTC

D gene: .
J gene: TRBJ2-5
clone size: .
CDR3 length: 15
V gene: TRBV9
CDR3 protein: CATSEGAGSQETQYF
CDR3 DNA: TGTGCCACCTCTGAGGGGGCGGGGTCCCAAGAGACCCAGTACTTC

D gene: TRBD1
J gene: TRBJ1-4
clone size: .
CDR3 length: 13
V gene: TRBV29-1
CDR3 protein: CSAAGTENEKLFF
CDR3 DNA: TGCAGCGCCGCGGGGACAGAAAATGAAAAACTGTTTTTT

D gene: .
J gene: TRBJ2-7
clone size: .
CDR3 length: 15
V gene: TRBV27
CDR3 protein: CASSPRQGGVYEQYF
CDR3 DNA: TGTGCCAGCAGTCCCCGACAGGGCGGGGTCTACGAGCAGTACTTC

D gene: TRBD1
J gene: TRBJ1-2
clone size: .
CDR3 length: 15
V gene: TRBV12-3/TRBV12-4
CDR3 protein: CASDGQGGLGYGYTF
CDR3 DNA: TGTGCCAGCGACGGACAGGGGGGATTGGGCTATGGCTACACCTTC

D gene: .
J gene: TRBJ1-6
clone size: .
CDR3 length: 17
V gene: TRBV25-1
CDR3 protein: CASSDPLTGLVNSPLHF
CDR3 DNA: TGTGCCAGCAGTGATCCACTAACAGGGCTGGTTAATTCACCCCTCCACTTT

D gene: .
J gene: TRBJ2-7
clone size: .
CDR3 length: 12
V gene: TRBV29-1
CDR3 protein: CSVAPNDYEQYF
CDR3 DNA: TGCAGCGTTGCCCCAAATGACTACGAGCAGTACTTC

D gene: .
J gene: TRBJ2-5
clone size: .
CDR3 length: 21
V gene: TRBV29-1
CDR3 protein: CSVAIHITAGQLEKVGETQYF
CDR3 DNA: TGCAGCGTTGCGATACACATAACAGCGGGACAGTTGGAGAAAGTTGGAGAGACCCAGTACTTC

D gene: .
J gene: TRBJ2-7
clone size: .
CDR3 length: 15
V gene: TRBV13
CDR3 protein: CASSQGKGSSYEQYF
CDR3 DNA: TGTGCCAGCAGCCAAGGTAAAGGGAGCTCCTACGAGCAGTACTTC

D gene: TRBD1
J gene: TRBJ2-1
clone size: .
CDR3 length: 15
V gene: TRBV7-7
CDR3 protein: CASSLSLTGGEEQFF
CDR3 DNA: TGTGCCAGCAGCTTAAGCCTTACAGGGGGCGAGGAGCAGTTCTTC

D gene: TRBD2
J gene: TRBJ2-7
clone size: .
CDR3 length: 14
V gene: TRBV9
CDR3 protein: CASSGGGLGYEQYF
CDR3 DNA: TGTGCCAGCAGCGGCGGGGGACTAGGTTACGAGCAGTACTTC

D gene: .
J gene: TRBJ2-1
clone size: .
CDR3 length: 16
V gene: TRBV3-1
CDR3 protein: CASSQGGQGFYNEQFF
CDR3 DNA: TGTGCCAGCAGCCAAGGAGGGCAGGGTTTCTACAATGAGCAGTTCTTC

D gene: TRBD1
J gene: TRBJ2-5
clone size: .
CDR3 length: 15
V gene: TRBV2
CDR3 protein: CASSVWTGLQETQYF
CDR3 DNA: TGTGCCAGCAGTGTCTGGACAGGACTTCAAGAGACCCAGTACTTC